This T cell receptor (beta chain) is drawn from a study of T cell changes during pregnancy in multiple sclerosis. The repertoire was sequenced with immunoSEQ multiplex PCR; TCRdb's copy has only in-frame clones and lacks some. The sample carries more than 50,000 clones, roughly nine tenths recorded once. Germline-derived CDR1 and CDR2 are ENHRY and SYGVKD. V was shortened by 7 bases and J by 7 bases, with 14 bases between the two germline ends. This CDR3 comprises 13 residues. The source is a female donor with multiple sclerosis, enrolled in a pregnancy study. The specimen was peripheral blood, collected in the first trimester of pregnancy. The chain is built from TRBV10-3 and TRBJ1-5, with unresolved D. CDR3 in amino acids: CAITREQDQPQHF. CDR3 nucleotide sequence: TGTGCCATCACTCGGGAGCAGGACCAGCCCCAGCATTTT.